This T cell receptor (beta chain) was recovered during a study of T cells after yellow fever vaccination. Study-level points and caveats: After the booster, nearly 98% of CD4 and more than 85% of CD8 primary-response clones were re-detected.

The TCR cDNA carried a universal primer site and UMIs from 5'RACE template switching. TCRdb recomputed calls from the 5' RACE reads with MiXCR, one row per CDR3 protein. The repertoire holds 500,000 to 650,000 distinct CDR3 sequences, with around 16% as singletons. The CDR3 spans 15 residues. V dropped 4 bases and J dropped 1 base, with 11 bases sitting between them. Germline V gene sequence: CDR1 PRHDT, CDR2 FYEKMQ (reference sequence). A word on this clonotype: No antigen is known for it.

The chain has TRBV13 and TRBJ2-4, with D perhaps matching TRBD1 (6 bases). This sequence originates from a man aged 18 to 30 who received the YFV17D yellow fever vaccine. The sample here was PBMCs, taken 5 days after the first yellow fever vaccination. The CDR3: CASSSTGEAKNIQYF. The CDR3 coding sequence is TGTGCCAGCAGCTCGACAGGAGAGGCCAAAAACATTCAGTACTTC.